Sequencing of this T cell receptor (beta chain) was carried out in a study of shared clonotypes between healthy human individuals. Study-wide context: Plates per donor: three CD4 naive, three CD4 memory, two CD8 naive, one CD8 memory. Overall study findings and caveats: Compared with clonotypes that all four donors shared, non-shared clonotypes had lower generation probabilities. Naive subsets tended to show greater estimated richness than memory subsets.

Turning to this clone: Its target is unknown.

Per germline, CDR1 MNHNS and CDR2 SASEGT. The CDR3 consists of 14 residues. Trimming pared 0 bases from V and 3 bases from J, leaving 6 bases between. The input for sorted-subset replicate PCRs was about 200 ng DNA, around 30,000 T cell genomes. Clones were sequenced by immunoSEQ multiplex PCR, and TCRdb holds only the in-frame ones, with some missing. The sample shows millions of clones, roughly 94% of them seen only once. Naive CD8 cells lacked CD45RO and underwent positive selection for CCR7, leaving out terminally differentiated effector memory CD45RA+ cells. This clonotype was obtained from a man aged 18 to 35 in good health. The chain has TRBV6-1 and TRBJ1-5; no definite D call. The specimen was naive CD8+ T cells sorted from blood. The CDR3 loop reads CASSEAGPNQPQHF. The DNA for the CDR3 is TGTGCCAGCAGTGAAGCAGGACCCAATCAGCCCCAGCATTTT.